This T cell receptor beta chain is drawn from a study of cytomegalovirus exposure and HLA in healthy donors. Libraries were prepared by immunoSEQ multiplex PCR; TCRdb keeps only in-frame clonotypes and omits some of them. The sample contains roughly 150,000 clones, 88% of which appear only once. Trimming cost V 5 bases and J 7 bases; bases outside gene matches: 6. The CDR3 sequence is 15 residues long. Germline assignment: CDR1 SEHNR and CDR2 FQNEAQ (reference sequence). The donors were members of the validation cohort, which comprised 90 to 150 subjects and was separate from the first cohort of 730 or so subjects.

What was sequenced was PBMCs. This receptor was taken from a man aged 18 to 30 in good health and CMV-seronegative. This chain joins TRBV7-9 and TRBJ1-4; TRBD1 matches at 11 bases. CDR3 bases: TGTGCCAGCAGCCTAGGACAGGGGGCGAGTGAAAAACTGTTTTTT. It codes for CASSLGQGASEKLFF.